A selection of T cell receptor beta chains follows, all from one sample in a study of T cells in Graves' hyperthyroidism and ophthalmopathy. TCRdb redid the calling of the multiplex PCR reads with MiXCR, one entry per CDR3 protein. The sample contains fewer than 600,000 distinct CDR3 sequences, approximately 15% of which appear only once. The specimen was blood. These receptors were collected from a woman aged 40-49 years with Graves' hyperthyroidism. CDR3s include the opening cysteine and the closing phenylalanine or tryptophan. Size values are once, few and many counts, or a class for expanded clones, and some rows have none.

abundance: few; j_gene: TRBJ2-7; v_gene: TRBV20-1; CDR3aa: CSAREVLRSPYEQYF
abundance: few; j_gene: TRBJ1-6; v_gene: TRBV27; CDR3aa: CASSPRQGDNSPLHF
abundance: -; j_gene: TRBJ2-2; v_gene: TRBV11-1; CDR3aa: CASSHSARAGELFF
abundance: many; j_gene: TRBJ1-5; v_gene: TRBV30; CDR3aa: CAWSETVNQPQHF
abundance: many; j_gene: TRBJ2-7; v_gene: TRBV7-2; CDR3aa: CASSSTGRDEQYF
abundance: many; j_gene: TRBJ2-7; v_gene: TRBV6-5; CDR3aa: CASSYRSGGSYEQYF
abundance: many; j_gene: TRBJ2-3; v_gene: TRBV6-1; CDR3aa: CASSRQGYTDTQYF
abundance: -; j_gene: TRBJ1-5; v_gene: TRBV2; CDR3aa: CASSDSLGQGNQPQHF
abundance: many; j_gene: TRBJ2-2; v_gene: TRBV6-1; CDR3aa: CASRWTSAGTGELFF
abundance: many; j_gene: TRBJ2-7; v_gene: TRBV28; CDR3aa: CASSLAGSEQYF
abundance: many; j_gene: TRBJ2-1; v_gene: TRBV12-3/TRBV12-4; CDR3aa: CASSSLEERTYNEQFF
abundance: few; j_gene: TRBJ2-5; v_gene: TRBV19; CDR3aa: CASSITVIQETQYF
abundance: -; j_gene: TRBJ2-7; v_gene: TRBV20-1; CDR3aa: CSARGYRGNNEQYF
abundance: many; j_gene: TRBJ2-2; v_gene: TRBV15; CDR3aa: CATSDGLAGTGELFF
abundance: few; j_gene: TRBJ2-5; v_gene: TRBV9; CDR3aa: CASSAGGLYQETQYF
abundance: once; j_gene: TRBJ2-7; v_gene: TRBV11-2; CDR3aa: CASSYDRGQYEQYF
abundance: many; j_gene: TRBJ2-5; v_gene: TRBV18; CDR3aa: CASSFGQGMETQYF
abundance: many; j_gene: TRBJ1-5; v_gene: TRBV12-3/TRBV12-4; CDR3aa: CASSLDRNQPQHF
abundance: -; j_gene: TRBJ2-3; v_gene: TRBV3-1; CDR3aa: CASSHHLLAQLTDTQYF
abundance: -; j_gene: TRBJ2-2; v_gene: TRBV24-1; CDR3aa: CATSGSFGELFF
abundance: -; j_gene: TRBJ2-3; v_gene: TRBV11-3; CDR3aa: CASSLPQGADTQYF
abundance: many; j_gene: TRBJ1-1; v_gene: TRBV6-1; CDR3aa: CASSEWGANTEAFF